The TCR beta chain described here comes from a study of T cells in Graves' hyperthyroidism and ophthalmopathy. Background on the study: Pretreatment peripheral blood was obtained at initial diagnosis. Study observations and caveats: Blood samples included most of the expanded thyroid clonotypes exceeding 0.001.

This clonotype turned up a few times. Its antigen is not known. Diagnoses rested on clinical symptoms, serum thyroxine and TRAb, thyroid ultrasound and orbital computed tomography. Using RNA transcripts as the source, TCR beta CDR3 regions were amplified. HTBI primers were used for first-round RT-PCR of the TCR CDR3. TCRdb processed the multiplex PCR reads anew with MiXCR; each CDR3 protein has one entry. The sample contains about 300,000 distinct CDR3 sequences, approximately 19% of which appear only once. Germline CDR1 is MNHEY and CDR2 is SVGAGI. The length of the CDR3 is 13 residues. V lost 2 bases to trimming and J lost 7 bases, with 8 bases between them.

Sequencing was performed on blood. The J gene is TRBJ2-2, the V gene TRBV6-5; the D is unclear. The receptor comes from a man aged 50 or older with Graves' ophthalmopathy. The CDR3 reads CASSYRRVGELFF. CDR3 bases: TGTGCCAGCAGTTACCGACGTGTCGGGGAGCTGTTTTTT.